A selection of T cell receptor beta chains follows, all from one sample in a study of blood T cells in healthy people across ages. One entry per CDR3 protein results from TCRdb running MiXCR on the 5' RACE reads. Among some 900,000 distinct CDR3 sequences listed, about 48% were seen once. The sample comprised blood. All receptors derive from a man aged 30 to 45 in good health. The CDR3 runs from the conserved cysteine through the conserved F or W. The D gene is left open where the match is weak. Clone size is not always given. Where it is, it says once, few, many or a class for expanded clones.

v_call: TRBV14; j_call: TRBJ2-7; clone_size: once; d_call: NA; cdr3_aa: CASSQGPGTGKQYF; cdr3_nt: TGTGCCAGCAGCCAAGGACCGGGAACTGGCAAGCAGTACTTC
v_call: TRBV9; j_call: TRBJ2-4; clone_size: once; d_call: NA; cdr3_aa: CASSGLGGETIEGAKNIQYF; cdr3_nt: TGTGCCAGCAGCGGTTTGGGCGGGGAGACCATCGAGGGGGCCAAAAACATTCAGTACTTC
v_call: TRBV7-9; j_call: TRBJ2-5; clone_size: NA; d_call: TRBD2; cdr3_aa: CASSLEQTSGKETQYF; cdr3_nt: TGTGCCAGCAGTTTAGAACAGACTAGCGGGAAAGAGACCCAGTACTTC
v_call: TRBV4-1; j_call: TRBJ2-1; clone_size: NA; d_call: NA; cdr3_aa: CASSQGGVVEQFF; cdr3_nt: TGCGCCAGCAGCCAAGGCGGAGTGGTGGAGCAGTTCTTC
v_call: TRBV7-9; j_call: TRBJ1-2; clone_size: NA; d_call: NA; cdr3_aa: CASTADLTNYGYTF; cdr3_nt: TGTGCCAGCACCGCAGACTTAACTAACTATGGCTACACCTTC
v_call: TRBV6-2/TRBV6-3; j_call: TRBJ2-7; clone_size: NA; d_call: NA; cdr3_aa: CASTDSTYEQYF; cdr3_nt: TGTGCCAGCACGGACTCCACCTACGAGCAGTACTTC
v_call: TRBV29-1; j_call: TRBJ2-1; clone_size: few; d_call: NA; cdr3_aa: CSVLAAVSYNEQFF; cdr3_nt: TGCAGCGTTTTAGCGGCCGTCTCCTACAATGAGCAGTTCTTC
v_call: TRBV7-9; j_call: TRBJ2-3; clone_size: medium-sized; d_call: NA; cdr3_aa: CASSPQGPDTQYF; cdr3_nt: TGTGCCAGCAGCCCACAGGGCCCAGATACGCAGTATTTT
v_call: TRBV29-1; j_call: TRBJ2-6; clone_size: NA; d_call: NA; cdr3_aa: CSVQEFHSGANVLTF; cdr3_nt: TGCAGCGTCCAGGAATTTCACTCTGGGGCCAACGTCCTGACTTTC
v_call: TRBV7-2; j_call: TRBJ2-1; clone_size: NA; d_call: TRBD2; cdr3_aa: CASSLGPAGGSYNEQFF; cdr3_nt: TGTGCCAGCAGCTTAGGTCCCGCGGGGGGCTCCTACAATGAGCAGTTCTTC
v_call: TRBV7-2; j_call: TRBJ2-1; clone_size: NA; d_call: NA; cdr3_aa: CASSLRTARYNEQFF; cdr3_nt: TGTGCCAGCAGCTTAAGGACCGCCCGCTACAATGAGCAGTTCTTC
v_call: TRBV30; j_call: TRBJ1-4; clone_size: NA; d_call: TRBD1; cdr3_aa: CAWSNGQGTEKLFF; cdr3_nt: TGTGCCTGGAGTAATGGACAGGGAACGGAAAAACTGTTTTTT
v_call: TRBV12-3/TRBV12-4; j_call: TRBJ2-1; clone_size: few; d_call: NA; cdr3_aa: CASSLGAQSNEQFF; cdr3_nt: TGTGCCAGCAGTTTAGGGGCACAATCCAATGAGCAGTTCTTC
v_call: TRBV29-1; j_call: TRBJ1-2; clone_size: NA; d_call: TRBD1; cdr3_aa: CSVVDRNEVLGYTF; cdr3_nt: TGCAGCGTTGTGGACAGGAATGAGGTTCTTGGCTACACCTTC
v_call: TRBV12-3/TRBV12-4; j_call: TRBJ2-5; clone_size: many; d_call: NA; cdr3_aa: CASSWQGKETQYF; cdr3_nt: TGTGCCAGCAGTTGGCAGGGAAAAGAGACCCAGTACTTC
v_call: TRBV4-1; j_call: TRBJ2-5; clone_size: NA; d_call: NA; cdr3_aa: CASSQDWPAQETQYF; cdr3_nt: TGCGCCAGCAGCCAAGATTGGCCAGCCCAAGAGACCCAGTACTTC
v_call: TRBV4-2; j_call: TRBJ1-5; clone_size: NA; d_call: NA; cdr3_aa: CASSQDSQGFQPQHF; cdr3_nt: TGTGCCAGCAGCCAAGATTCCCAGGGTTTTCAGCCCCAGCATTTT
v_call: TRBV28; j_call: TRBJ2-5; clone_size: few; d_call: TRBD1; cdr3_aa: CASREYGQGTQETQYF; cdr3_nt: TGTGCCAGCAGGGAATACGGACAGGGGACCCAAGAGACCCAGTACTTC
v_call: TRBV5-1; j_call: TRBJ2-3; clone_size: NA; d_call: TRBD2; cdr3_aa: CASSITSGGASTDTQYF; cdr3_nt: TGCGCCAGCAGCATAACTAGCGGGGGGGCTAGCACAGATACGCAGTATTTT
v_call: TRBV7-2; j_call: TRBJ1-4; clone_size: once; d_call: NA; cdr3_aa: CASSLVGRINEKLFF; cdr3_nt: TGTGCCAGCAGCTTAGTTGGACGGATTAATGAAAAACTGTTTTTT
v_call: TRBV27; j_call: TRBJ2-7; clone_size: few; d_call: NA; cdr3_aa: CASSLGAGWAYEQYF; cdr3_nt: TGTGCCAGCAGTTTAGGGGCAGGGTGGGCCTACGAGCAGTACTTC
v_call: TRBV20-1; j_call: TRBJ2-5; clone_size: NA; d_call: TRBD2; cdr3_aa: CSANRLAGGRRETQYF; cdr3_nt: TGCAGTGCTAATAGACTAGCGGGGGGGCGACGAGAGACCCAGTACTTC
v_call: TRBV11-2; j_call: TRBJ2-4; clone_size: few; d_call: TRBD1; cdr3_aa: CASSRDRGVQNIQYF; cdr3_nt: TGTGCCAGCAGCCGGGACAGGGGCGTCCAAAACATTCAGTACTTC